This T cell receptor (beta chain) was captured by sequencing in a study of T cell repertoires and HLA-DP antigens. For this clone: Its matching antigen is unknown.

TCRdb keeps only in-frame clones here, not all; method: immunoSEQ multiplex PCR. This sample carries about 73,000 clones, 80% of them seen once, and the ten largest clones take 1.6%. V was pared by 3 bases and J by 4 bases, with 9 bases of the junction left unmatched. The germline CDR1 and CDR2 sequences are LNHDA and SQIVND (reference sequence). The CDR3 is 16 amino acids. Source material: CD4+ T cells from PBMCs. The gene calls are TRBV19 and TRBJ2-1, with 7 bases that match TRBD2. The receptor was derived from a man aged 55-75 years in good health and CMV-seronegative. CDR3 region: CASSIPNGGSYNEQFF. CDR3 DNA sequence: TGTGCCAGTAGTATCCCTAATGGCGGGAGTTACAATGAGCAGTTCTTC.